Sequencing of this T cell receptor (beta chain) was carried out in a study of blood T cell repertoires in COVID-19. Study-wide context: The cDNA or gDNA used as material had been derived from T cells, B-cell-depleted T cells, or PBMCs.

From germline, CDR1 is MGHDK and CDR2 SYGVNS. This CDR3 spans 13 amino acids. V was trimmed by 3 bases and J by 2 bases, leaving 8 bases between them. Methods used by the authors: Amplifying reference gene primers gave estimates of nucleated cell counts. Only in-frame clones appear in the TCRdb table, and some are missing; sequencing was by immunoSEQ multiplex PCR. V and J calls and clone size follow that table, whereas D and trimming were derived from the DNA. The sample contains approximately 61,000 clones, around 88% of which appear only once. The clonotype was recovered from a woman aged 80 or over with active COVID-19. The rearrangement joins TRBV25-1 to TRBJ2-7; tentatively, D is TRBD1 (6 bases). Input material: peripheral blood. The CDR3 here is CASSETGPYEQYF. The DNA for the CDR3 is TGTGCCAGCAGTGAGACAGGACCCTACGAGCAGTACTTC.